The text below deals with one TCR beta chain. Allocation to cohorts depended on clinical history reported by the participants. A COVID-19 case had been met by exposed participants during the 2 weeks before study entry. In germline, CDR1 is SGHKS, CDR2 YYEKEE (reference sequence). This CDR3 is 13 amino acids long. V was trimmed by 1 base and J by 3 bases, leaving 5 bases between them. Data came from immunoSEQ multiplex PCR; TCRdb stores just in-frame clones and leaves some out. Altogether some 240,000 clones are present, approximately 88% being singletons, with the ten largest covering around 3.2%. This record belongs to a study of blood T cell repertoires in COVID-19. Background on the study: Donors in the United States, Italy and Spain gave samples during acute or convalescent COVID-19. In each case, the material was cDNA or gDNA derived from T cells, B-cell-depleted T cells, or PBMCs.

This TCR was recovered from a woman aged 35 to 49 who had been exposed to COVID-19. The chain carries TRBV5-5 and TRBJ2-4; no clear D gene. Sequencing was done on a sample of PBMCs or T cells enriched from blood (not recorded which). CDR3 residues: CASSLPGKNIQYF. CDR3 in DNA: TGTGCCAGCAGCTTGCCGGGCAAAAACATTCAGTACTTC.